The clone carrying this T cell receptor (beta chain) showed up just a few times. Clones were sequenced by immunoSEQ multiplex PCR, and TCRdb holds only the in-frame ones, with some missing. Here the sample spans about 43,000 clones, approximately 95% being singletons. The data are from a study of T cell clonotyping in hematopoietic cell transplantation. Input material: peripheral blood mononuclear cells. The TCR was taken from a man between 25 and 39 years old in good health. Some clones in this sample may be carry-over from other donors' samples.

CDR3 amino acids: CASSLGGTSANEQFF. The CDR3 nucleotides read TGCGCCAGCAGCTTGGGCGGGACTAGCGCTAATGAGCAGTTCTTC. The V and J genes are TRBV5-1 and TRBJ2-1, with 10 positions matching TRBD2. Germline-derived CDR1 and CDR2 are SGHRS and YFSETQ. The CDR3 totals 15 residues. Trimming removed 0 bases from V and 7 bases from J; junction bases left unmatched: 4. Full variable domain (outside the CDR3, taken from reference TRBV5-1 and TRBJ2-1): KAGVTQTPRYLIKTRGQQVTLSCSPISGHRSVSWYQQTPGQGLQFLFEYFSETQRNKGNFPGRFSGRQFSNSRSEMNVSTLELGDSALYLCASSLGGTSANEQFFGPGTRLTVL.